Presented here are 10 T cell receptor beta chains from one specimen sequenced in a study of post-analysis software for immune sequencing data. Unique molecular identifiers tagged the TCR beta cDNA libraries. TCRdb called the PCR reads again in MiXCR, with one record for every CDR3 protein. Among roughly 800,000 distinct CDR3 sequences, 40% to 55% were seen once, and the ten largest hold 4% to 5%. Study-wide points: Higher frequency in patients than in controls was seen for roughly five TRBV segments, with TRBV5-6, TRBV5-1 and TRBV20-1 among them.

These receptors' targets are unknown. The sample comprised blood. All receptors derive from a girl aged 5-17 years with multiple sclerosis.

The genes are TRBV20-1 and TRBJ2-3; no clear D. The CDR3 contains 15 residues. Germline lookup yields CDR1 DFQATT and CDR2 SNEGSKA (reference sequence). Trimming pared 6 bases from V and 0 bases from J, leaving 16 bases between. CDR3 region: CSARHGFSSTDTQYF. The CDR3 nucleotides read TGCAGTGCCCGACATGGTTTTTCTAGCACAGATACGCAGTATTTT.

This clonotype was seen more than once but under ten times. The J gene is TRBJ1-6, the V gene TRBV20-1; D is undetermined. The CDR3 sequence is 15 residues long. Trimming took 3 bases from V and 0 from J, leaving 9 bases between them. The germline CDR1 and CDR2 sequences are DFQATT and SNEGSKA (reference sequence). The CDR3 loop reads CSASPDSSYNSPLHF. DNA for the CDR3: TGCAGTGCTAGTCCAGATAGCTCCTATAATTCACCCCTCCACTTT.

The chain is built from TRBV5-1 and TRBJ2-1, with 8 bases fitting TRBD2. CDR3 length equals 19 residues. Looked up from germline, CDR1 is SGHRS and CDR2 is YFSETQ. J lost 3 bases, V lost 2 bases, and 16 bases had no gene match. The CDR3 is CASSFGGLAWGAFYNEQFF. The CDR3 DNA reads TGCGCCAGCAGCTTTGGTGGACTAGCCTGGGGTGCCTTCTACAATGAGCAGTTCTTC.

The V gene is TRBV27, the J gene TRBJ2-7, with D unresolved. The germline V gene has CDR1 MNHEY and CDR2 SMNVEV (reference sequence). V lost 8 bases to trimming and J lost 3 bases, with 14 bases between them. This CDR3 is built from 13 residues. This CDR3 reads CASSGRAGYEQYF. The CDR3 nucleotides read TGTGCCAGCTCTGGACGGGCTGGCTACGAGCAGTACTTC.

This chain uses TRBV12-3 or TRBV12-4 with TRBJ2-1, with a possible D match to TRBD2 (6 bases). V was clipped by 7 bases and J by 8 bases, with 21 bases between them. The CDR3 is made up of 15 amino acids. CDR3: CASTRGALEGDEQFF. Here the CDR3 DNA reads TGTGCCAGCACCCGGGGAGCGTTGGAGGGCGATGAGCAGTTCTTC.

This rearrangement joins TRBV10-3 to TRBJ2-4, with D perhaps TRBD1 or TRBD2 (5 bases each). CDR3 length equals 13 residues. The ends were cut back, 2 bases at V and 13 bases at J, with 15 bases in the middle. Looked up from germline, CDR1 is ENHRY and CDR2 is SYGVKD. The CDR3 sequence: CAISETGQKEQYF. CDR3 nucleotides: TGTGCCATCAGTGAGACGGGGCAGAAAGAGCAGTACTTC.

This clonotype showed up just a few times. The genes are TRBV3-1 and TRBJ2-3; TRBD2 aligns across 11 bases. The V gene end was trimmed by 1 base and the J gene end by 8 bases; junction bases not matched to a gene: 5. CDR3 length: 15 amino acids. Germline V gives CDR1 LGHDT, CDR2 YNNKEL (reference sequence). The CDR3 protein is CASSQGMLAGGTQYF. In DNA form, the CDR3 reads TGTGCCAGCAGCCAAGGAATGCTAGCGGGAGGTACGCAGTATTTT.

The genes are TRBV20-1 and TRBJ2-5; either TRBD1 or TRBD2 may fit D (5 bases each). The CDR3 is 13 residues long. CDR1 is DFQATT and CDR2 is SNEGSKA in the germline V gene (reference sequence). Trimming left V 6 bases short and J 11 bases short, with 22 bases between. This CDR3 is CSARSGAYNEQYF. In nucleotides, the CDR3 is TGCAGTGCGCGGTCCGGGGCCTACAATGAGCAGTACTTC.

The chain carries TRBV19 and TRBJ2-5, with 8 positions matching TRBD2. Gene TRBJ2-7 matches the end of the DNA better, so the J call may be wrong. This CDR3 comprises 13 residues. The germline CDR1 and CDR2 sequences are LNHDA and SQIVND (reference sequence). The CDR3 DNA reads TGTGCCAGTAGTCCAGCGGGAGTTCACGAGCAGTACTTC. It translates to CASSPAGVHEQYF.

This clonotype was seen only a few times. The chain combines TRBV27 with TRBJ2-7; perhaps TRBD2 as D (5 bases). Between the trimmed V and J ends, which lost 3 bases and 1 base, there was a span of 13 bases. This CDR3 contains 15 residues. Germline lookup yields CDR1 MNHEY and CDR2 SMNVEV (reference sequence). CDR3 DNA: TGTGCCAGCAGTTTGGAAGGGAGTGGATCCTACGAGCAGTACTTC. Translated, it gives CASSLEGSGSYEQYF.